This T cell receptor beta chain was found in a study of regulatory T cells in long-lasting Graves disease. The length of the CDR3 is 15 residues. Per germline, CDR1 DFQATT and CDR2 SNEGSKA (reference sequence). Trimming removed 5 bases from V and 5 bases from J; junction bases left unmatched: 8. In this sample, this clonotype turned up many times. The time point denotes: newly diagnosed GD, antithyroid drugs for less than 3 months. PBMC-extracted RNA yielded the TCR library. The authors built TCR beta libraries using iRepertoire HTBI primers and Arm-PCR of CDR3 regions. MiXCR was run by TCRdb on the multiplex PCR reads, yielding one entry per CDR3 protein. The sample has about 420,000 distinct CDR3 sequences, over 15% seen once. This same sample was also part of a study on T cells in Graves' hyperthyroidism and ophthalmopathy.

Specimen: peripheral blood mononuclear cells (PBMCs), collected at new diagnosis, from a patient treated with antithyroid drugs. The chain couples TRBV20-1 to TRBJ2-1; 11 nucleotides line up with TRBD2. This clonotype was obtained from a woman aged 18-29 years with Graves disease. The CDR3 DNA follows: TGCAGTGCTGATAATAGCGGGGGGGAAAACAATGAGCAGTTCTTC. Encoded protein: CSADNSGGENNEQFF.